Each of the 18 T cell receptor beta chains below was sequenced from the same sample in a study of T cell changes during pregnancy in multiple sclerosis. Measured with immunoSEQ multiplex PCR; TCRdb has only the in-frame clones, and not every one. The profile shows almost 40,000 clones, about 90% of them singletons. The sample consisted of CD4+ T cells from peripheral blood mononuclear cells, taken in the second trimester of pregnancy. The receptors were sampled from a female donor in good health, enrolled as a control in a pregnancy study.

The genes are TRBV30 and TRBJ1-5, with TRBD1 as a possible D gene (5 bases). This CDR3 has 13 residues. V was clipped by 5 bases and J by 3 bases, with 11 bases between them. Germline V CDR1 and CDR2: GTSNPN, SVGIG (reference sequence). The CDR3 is CAWGGSTNQPQHF. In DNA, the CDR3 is TGTGCCTGGGGGGGGAGTACCAATCAGCCCCAGCATTTT.

In DNA, the CDR3 is TGTGCCAGCAGTCACCGTCGAGGGGGCGCCAATCAGCCCCAGCATTTT. Amino acids: CASSHRRGGANQPQHF. The gene calls are TRBV27 and TRBJ1-5; TRBD1 matches 7 bases. The CDR3 spans 16 residues. J was trimmed by 3 bases and V by 5 bases; bases with no gene match: 10. CDR1 and CDR2 (germline): MNHEY, SMNVEV (reference sequence).

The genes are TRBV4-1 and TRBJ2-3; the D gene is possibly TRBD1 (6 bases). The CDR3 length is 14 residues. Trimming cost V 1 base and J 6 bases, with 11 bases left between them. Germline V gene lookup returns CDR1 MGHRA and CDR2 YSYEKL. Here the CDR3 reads CASSQGGGPDTQYF. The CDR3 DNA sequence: TGCGCCAGCAGCCAAGGTGGGGGCCCCGATACGCAGTATTTT.

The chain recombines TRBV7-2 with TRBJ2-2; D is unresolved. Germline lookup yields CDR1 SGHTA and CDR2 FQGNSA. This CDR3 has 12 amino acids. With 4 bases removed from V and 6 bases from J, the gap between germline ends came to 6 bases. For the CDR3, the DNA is TGTGCCAGCAGCTCAACACCCGGGGAGCTGTTTTTT. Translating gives CASSSTPGELFF.

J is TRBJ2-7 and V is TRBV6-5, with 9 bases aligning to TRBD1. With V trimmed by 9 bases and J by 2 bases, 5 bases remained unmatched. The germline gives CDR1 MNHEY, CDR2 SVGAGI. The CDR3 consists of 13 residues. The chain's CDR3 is CASYRGPAYEQYF. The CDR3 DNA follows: TGTGCCAGTTACAGGGGGCCAGCCTACGAGCAGTACTTC.

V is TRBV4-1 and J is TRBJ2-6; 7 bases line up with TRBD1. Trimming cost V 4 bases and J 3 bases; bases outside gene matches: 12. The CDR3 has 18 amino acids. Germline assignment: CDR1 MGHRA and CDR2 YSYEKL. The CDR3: CASSRDSRTQNGANVLTF. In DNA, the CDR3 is TGCGCCAGCAGCCGGGACAGCCGGACCCAAAATGGGGCCAACGTCCTGACTTTC.

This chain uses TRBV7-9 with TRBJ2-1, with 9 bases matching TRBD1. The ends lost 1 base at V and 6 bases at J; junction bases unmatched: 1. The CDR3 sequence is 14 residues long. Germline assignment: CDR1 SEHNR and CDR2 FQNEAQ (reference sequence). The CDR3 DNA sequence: TGTGCCAGCAGCTTAGGGACAGGGGTCAATGAGCAGTTCTTC. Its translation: CASSLGTGVNEQFF.

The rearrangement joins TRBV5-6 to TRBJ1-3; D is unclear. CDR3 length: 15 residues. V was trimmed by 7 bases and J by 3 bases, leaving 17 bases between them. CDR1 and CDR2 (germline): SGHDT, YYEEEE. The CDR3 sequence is CASEPGGVGGNTIYF. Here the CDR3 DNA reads TGTGCCAGCGAGCCAGGCGGGGTTGGTGGAAACACCATATATTTT.

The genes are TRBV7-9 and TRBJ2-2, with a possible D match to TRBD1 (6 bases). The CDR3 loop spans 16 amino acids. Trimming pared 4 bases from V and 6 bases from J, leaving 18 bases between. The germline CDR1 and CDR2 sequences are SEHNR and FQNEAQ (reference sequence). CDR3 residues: CASSSAPTGSAGELFF. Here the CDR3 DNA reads TGTGCCAGCAGCTCCGCCCCCACAGGGTCAGCCGGGGAGCTGTTTTTT. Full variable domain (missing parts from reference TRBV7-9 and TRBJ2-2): DTGVSQNPRHKITKRGQNVTFRCDPISEHNRLYWYRQTLGQGPEFLTYFQNEAQLEKSRLLSDRFSAERPKGSFSTLEIQRTEQGDSAMYLCASSSAPTGSAGELFFGEGSRLTVL.

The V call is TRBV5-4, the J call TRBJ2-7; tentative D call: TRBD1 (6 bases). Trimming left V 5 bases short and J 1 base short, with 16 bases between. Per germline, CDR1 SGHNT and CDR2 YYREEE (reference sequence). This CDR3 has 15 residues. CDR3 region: CASSSWGQGSYEQYF. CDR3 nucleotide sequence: TGTGCCAGCAGTTCATGGGGGCAGGGATCCTACGAGCAGTACTTC. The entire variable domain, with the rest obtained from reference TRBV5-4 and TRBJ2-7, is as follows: ETGVTQSPTHLIKTRGQQVTLRCSSQSGHNTVSWYQQALGQGPQFIFQYYREEENGRGNFPPRFSGLQFPNYSSELNVNALELDDSALYLCASSSWGQGSYEQYFGPGTRLTVT.

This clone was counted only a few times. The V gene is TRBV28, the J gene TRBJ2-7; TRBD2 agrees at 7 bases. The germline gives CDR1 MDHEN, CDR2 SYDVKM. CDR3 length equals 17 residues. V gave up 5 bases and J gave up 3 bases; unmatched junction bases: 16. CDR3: CASSLTVVAGVNYEQYF. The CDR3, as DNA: TGTGCCAGCAGTCTTACCGTGGTTGCGGGGGTGAACTACGAGCAGTACTTC.

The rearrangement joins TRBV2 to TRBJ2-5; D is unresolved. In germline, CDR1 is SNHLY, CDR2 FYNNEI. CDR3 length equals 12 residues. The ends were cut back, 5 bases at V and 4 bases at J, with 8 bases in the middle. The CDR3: CASSYILETQYF. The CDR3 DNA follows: TGTGCCAGCAGTTACATATTAGAGACCCAGTACTTC.

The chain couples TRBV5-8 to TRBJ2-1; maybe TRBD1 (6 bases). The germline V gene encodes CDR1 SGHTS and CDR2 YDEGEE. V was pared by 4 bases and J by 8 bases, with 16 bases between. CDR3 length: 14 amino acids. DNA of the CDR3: TGTGCCAGCAGCAAAACCGGGACACTACATGAGCAGTTCTTC. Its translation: CASSKTGTLHEQFF.

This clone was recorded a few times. The chain's CDR3 is CASSMAGVGEQFF. The CDR3 DNA follows: TGTGCCAGTAGTATGGCAGGGGTGGGTGAGCAGTTCTTC. The gene calls are TRBV19 and TRBJ2-1, with a possible D match to TRBD1 (6 bases). V was clipped by 3 bases and J by 9 bases, with 12 bases between them. Germline CDR1 and CDR2: LNHDA and SQIVND (reference sequence). The CDR3 has 13 residues.

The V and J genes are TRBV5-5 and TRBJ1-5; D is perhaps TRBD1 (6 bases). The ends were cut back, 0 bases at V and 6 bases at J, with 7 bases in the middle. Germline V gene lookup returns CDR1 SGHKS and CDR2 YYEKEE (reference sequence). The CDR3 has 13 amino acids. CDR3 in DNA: TGTGCCAGCAGCTTGGAAGGGGGTCAGCCCCAGCATTTT. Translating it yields CASSLEGGQPQHF. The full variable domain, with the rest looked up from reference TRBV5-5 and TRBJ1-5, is DAGVTQSPTHLIKTRGQQVTLRCSPISGHKSVSWYQQVLGQGPQFIFQYYEKEERGRGNFPDRFSARQFPNYSSELNVNALLLGDSALYLCASSLEGGQPQHFGDGTRLSIL.

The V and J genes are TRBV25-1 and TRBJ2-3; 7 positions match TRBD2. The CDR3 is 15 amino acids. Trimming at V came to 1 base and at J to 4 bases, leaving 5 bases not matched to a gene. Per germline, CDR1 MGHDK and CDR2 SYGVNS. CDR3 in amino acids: CASSESRGGPDTQYF. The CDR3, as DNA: TGTGCCAGCAGTGAATCACGGGGAGGGCCAGATACGCAGTATTTT. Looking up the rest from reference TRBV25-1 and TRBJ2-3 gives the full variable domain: EADIYQTPRYLVIGTGKKITLECSQTMGHDKMYWYQQDPGMELHLIHYSYGVNSTEKGDLSSESTVSRIRTEHFPLTLESARPSHTSQYLCASSESRGGPDTQYFGPGTRLTVL.

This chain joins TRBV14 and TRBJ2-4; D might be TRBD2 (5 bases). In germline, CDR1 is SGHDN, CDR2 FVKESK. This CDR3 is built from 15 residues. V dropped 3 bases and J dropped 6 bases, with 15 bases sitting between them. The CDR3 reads CASSQALDRGNIQYF. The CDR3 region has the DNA TGTGCCAGCAGCCAGGCTCTCGACCGGGGAAACATTCAGTACTTC.

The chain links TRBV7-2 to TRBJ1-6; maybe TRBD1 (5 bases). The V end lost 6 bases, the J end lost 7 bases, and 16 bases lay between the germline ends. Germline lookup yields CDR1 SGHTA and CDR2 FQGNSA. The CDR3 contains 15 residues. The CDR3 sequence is CASRSGGVVNSPLHF. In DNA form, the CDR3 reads TGTGCCAGCAGGAGTGGAGGGGTCGTGAATTCACCCCTCCACTTT.